This is a list of T cell receptor beta chains from one sample in a study of blood T cell repertoires in COVID-19. Clones were sequenced by immunoSEQ multiplex PCR, and TCRdb holds only the in-frame ones, with some missing. The table lists 350,000 to 400,000 clones, 91% of them singletons. Sequencing input: PBMCs or T cells enriched from blood (not recorded which). These receptors originate from a woman in her thirties or forties who had been exposed to COVID-19. CDR3s include the opening cysteine and the closing phenylalanine or tryptophan. The D gene is left open where the match is weak. A row's size may be missing; if present it is once, few, many or a size class.

>TRBV5-1|TRBD1|15|.|TRBJ1-2
TGCGCCAGCAGCTTAGTACAGGGGGCAAGCTATGGCTACACCTTC
CASSLVQGASYGYTF
>TRBV18|.|17|.|TRBJ1-6
TGTGCCAGCTCATCCGAGGGGGTTACGACCTATAATTCACCCCTCCACTTT
CASSSEGVTTYNSPLHF
>TRBV11-2|TRBD2|19|.|TRBJ2-1
TGTGCCAGCAGCCTAAGGGTGCTAGCGGGGGGGCCCACCTACAATGAGCAGTTCTTC
CASSLRVLAGGPTYNEQFF
>TRBV18|TRBD1|14|.|TRBJ1-1
TGTGCCAGCTCCGTTTTGGACAGGGACACTGAAGCTTTCTTT
CASSVLDRDTEAFF
>TRBV7-2|.|14|once|TRBJ1-1
TGTGCCAGCAGCCGCTTACAGGGGAACACTGAAGCTTTCTTT
CASSRLQGNTEAFF
>TRBV5-1|.|14|.|TRBJ1-1
TGCGCCAGCAGCCCCCGCGGGGGAGGTACTGAAGCTTTCTTT
CASSPRGGGTEAFF
>TRBV19|.|13|.|TRBJ2-5
TGTGCCAGTAGTATTACTTCCGAGGCGTCCCAGTACTTC
CASSITSEASQYF
>TRBV7-9|TRBD1|15|.|TRBJ2-1
TGTGCCAGCAGCCAAAAAACACAGGGGAACAATGAGCAGTTCTTC
CASSQKTQGNNEQFF
>TRBV24-1|.|14|.|TRBJ1-4
TGTGCCACCAGTGCCACAGGCGTCGCTGAAAAACTGTTTTTT
CATSATGVAEKLFF
>TRBV29-1|.|12|.|TRBJ1-2
TGCAGCGTTGAAGAGCGAGGATATGGCTACACCTTC
CSVEERGYGYTF
>TRBV6-2/TRBV6-3|.|15|.|TRBJ1-1
TGTGCCAGCAGCAAACTCGACGGGTTGAACACTGAAGCTTTCTTT
CASSKLDGLNTEAFF
>TRBV5-6|.|13|.|TRBJ1-1
TGTGCCAGCAGCCCCCTGGGGGGCACTGAAGCTTTCTTT
CASSPLGGTEAFF
>TRBV3-1/TRBV3-2|TRBD2|14|.|TRBJ2-7
TGTGCCAGCAGCCAACTAGCGGGAATGTACGAGCAGTACTTC
CASSQLAGMYEQYF
>TRBV5-1|.|14|.|TRBJ1-2
TGCGCCAGCAGCCCCTCAGGGGAGAACTATGGCTACACCTTC
CASSPSGENYGYTF
>TRBV9|TRBD1|15|.|TRBJ2-7
TGTGCCAGCAGCGTAGCGACAGGGAAAGGGTACGAGCAGTACTTC
CASSVATGKGYEQYF
>TRBV11-3|TRBD2|16|.|TRBJ2-2
TGTGCCAGCAGCGCGGGACTAGCGGGAGTTGCCGGGGAGCTGTTTTTT
CASSAGLAGVAGELFF
>TRBV7-2|TRBD2|15|.|TRBJ2-1
TGTGCCAGCAGCTTAGTTTGGACTAGCATCAATGAGCAGTTCTTC
CASSLVWTSINEQFF
>TRBV18|TRBD1|15|.|TRBJ1-6
TGTGCCAGCTCACCACCCGGACAGGGTGGATCACCCCTCCACTTT
CASSPPGQGGSPLHF
>TRBV7-9|.|14|.|TRBJ1-2
TGTGCCAGCAGCTTATCCTATGAGGGCCTGGGCTACACCTTC
CASSLSYEGLGYTF
>TRBV6-6|.|15|.|TRBJ1-5
TGTGCCAGCAGTATAAATCAAGCCAGGGATCAGCCCCAGCATTTT
CASSINQARDQPQHF